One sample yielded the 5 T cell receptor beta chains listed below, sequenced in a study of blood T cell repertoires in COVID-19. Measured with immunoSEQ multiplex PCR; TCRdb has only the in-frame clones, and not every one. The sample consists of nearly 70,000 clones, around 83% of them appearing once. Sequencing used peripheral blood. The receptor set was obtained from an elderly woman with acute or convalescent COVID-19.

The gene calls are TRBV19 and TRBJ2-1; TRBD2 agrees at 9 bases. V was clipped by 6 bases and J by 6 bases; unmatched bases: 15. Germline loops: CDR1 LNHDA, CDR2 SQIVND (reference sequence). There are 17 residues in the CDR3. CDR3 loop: CASRNNLRGGKVNEQFF. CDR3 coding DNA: TGTGCCAGTAGAAACAATCTGCGGGGGGGCAAGGTCAATGAGCAGTTCTTC.

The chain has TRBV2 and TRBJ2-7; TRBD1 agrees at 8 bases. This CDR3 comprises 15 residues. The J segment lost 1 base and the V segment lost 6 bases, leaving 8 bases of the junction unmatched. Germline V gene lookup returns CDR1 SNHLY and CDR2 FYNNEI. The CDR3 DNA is TGTGCCAGCAGGGTACAGGGGGACTTATCCTACGAGCAGTACTTC. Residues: CASRVQGDLSYEQYF.

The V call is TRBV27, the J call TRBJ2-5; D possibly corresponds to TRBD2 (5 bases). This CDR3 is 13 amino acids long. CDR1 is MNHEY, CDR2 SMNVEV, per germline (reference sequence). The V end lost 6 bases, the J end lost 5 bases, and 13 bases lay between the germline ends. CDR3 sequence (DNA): TGTGCCAGCAGGCAACTAGGTCGCGAGACCCAGTACTTC. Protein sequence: CASRQLGRETQYF.

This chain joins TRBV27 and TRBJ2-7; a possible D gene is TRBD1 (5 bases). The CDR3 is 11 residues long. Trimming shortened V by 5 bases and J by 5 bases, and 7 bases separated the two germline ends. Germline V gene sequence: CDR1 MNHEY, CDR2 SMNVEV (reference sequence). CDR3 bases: TGTGCCAGCAGTACCAGGGACGAGCAGTACTTC. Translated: CASSTRDEQYF.

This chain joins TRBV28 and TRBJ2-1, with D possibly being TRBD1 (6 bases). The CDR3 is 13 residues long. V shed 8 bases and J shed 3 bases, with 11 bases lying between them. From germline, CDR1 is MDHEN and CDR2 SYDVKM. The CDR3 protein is CASGWDNYNEQFF. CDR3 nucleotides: TGTGCCAGCGGCTGGGACAACTACAATGAGCAGTTCTTC.